The clone carrying this TCR beta chain was counted between two and nine times. The time point: blood at routine non-recurrence follow-up after resection. No cell sorting; template was whole RNA from tumor, lung tissue or PBMC. The sample is drawn from a study of spatial heterogeneity in lung cancer. Study details: A total of some 70 untreated early-stage non-small cell lung cancer patients served as donors. Available follow-up PBMC samples, collected a median of about two years post-resection, were sequenced. On average, each unique TCR and UMI combination appeared more than ten times in raw reads.

TCRdb redid the calling of the 5' RACE reads with MiXCR, one entry per CDR3 protein. The sample has nearly 95,000 distinct CDR3 sequences; roughly a fifth are singletons. Trimming removed 1 base from V and 8 bases from J; junction bases left unmatched: 0. The germline gives CDR1 MNHEY, CDR2 SVGAGI. This CDR3 comprises 13 residues. The rearrangement joins TRBV6-5 to TRBJ2-1; TRBD1 agrees at 9 bases. Source: PBMCs, taken at follow-up. The sequence was collected from a male donor with early-stage non-small cell lung cancer. Here the CDR3 reads CASSYWTGDEQFF. Written as DNA, the CDR3 is TGTGCCAGCAGTTACTGGACAGGGGATGAGCAGTTCTTC.